Listed here are 4 T cell receptor beta chains from one sample, sequenced in a study of T cells in Graves' hyperthyroidism and ophthalmopathy. RNA transcripts served as the template for amplifying TCR beta CDR3 regions. When the TCR CDR3 underwent first-round RT-PCR, the HTBI primer set was used. MiXCR, run by TCRdb on the multiplex PCR reads, gives a single entry per CDR3 protein. Here the sample spans hundreds of thousands of distinct CDR3 sequences, under 15% being singletons. Sample: blood. The source is a woman aged 40 to 49 with Graves' ophthalmopathy.

In its sample, this clonotype was seen many times. V and J are TRBV28 and TRBJ2-7; 9 bases align to TRBD1. The trim removed 7 bases at V and 5 bases at J, leaving 9 bases unmatched. Germline-derived CDR1 and CDR2 are MDHEN and SYDVKM. This CDR3 is 14 amino acids long. This chain's CDR3 is CASIQSGTGNEQYF. The CDR3 nucleotides are TGTGCCAGCATACAATCCGGGACAGGGAACGAGCAGTACTTC.

This clonotype appeared many times. This chain connects TRBV6-5 to TRBJ2-7; D not certain. V lost 0 bases to trimming and J lost 2 bases, with 11 bases between them. CDR3 size: 15 residues. From germline, CDR1 is MNHEY and CDR2 SVGAGI. CDR3: CASSYSSAQTYEQYF. The CDR3 region has the DNA TGTGCCAGCAGTTACTCATCGGCCCAAACCTACGAGCAGTACTTC.

J is TRBJ1-2 and V is TRBV28, with unresolved D. CDR1 and CDR2 from the germline V gene are MDHEN and SYDVKM. This CDR3 contains 12 residues. V gave up 4 bases and J gave up 5 bases, with 8 bases separating them. CDR3 DNA: TGTGCCAGCAGTTCCCCAACATATGGCTACACCTTC. Translated, it gives CASSSPTYGYTF.

This clonotype showed up many times. The chain joins TRBV11-2 to TRBJ1-5; D unresolved. Germline values: CDR1 SGHAT, CDR2 FQNNGV. The germline V and J ends were trimmed by 1 base and 0 bases, with 10 bases remaining between them. This CDR3 spans 16 amino acids. The CDR3 DNA is TGTGCCAGCAGCTTAGTGGGAGAGAATAGCAATCAGCCCCAGCATTTT. It encodes CASSLVGENSNQPQHF. Full variable domain (outside the CDR3, taken from reference TRBV11-2 and TRBJ1-5): EAGVAQSPRYKIIEKRQSVAFWCNPISGHATLYWYQQILGQGPKLLIQFQNNGVVDDSQLPKDRFSAERLKGVDSTLKIQPAKLEDSAVYLCASSLVGENSNQPQHFGDGTRLSIL.